This TCR beta chain was sequenced in a study of cytomegalovirus exposure and HLA in healthy donors. Study-wide results and limits: As confirmed in vitro, a few CMV-associated chains were specific for CMV antigens.

This clone was observed a few times. Its antigen is as yet unknown. The PCR ran on 60 Vbeta and 13 Jbeta primers. Sequenced by immunoSEQ multiplex PCR; TCRdb stores in-frame clones only, minus some. The sample includes tens of thousands of clones, just over 75% seen only once; the top ten take roughly 3%. All donors participated as healthy donors of bone marrow. The specimen was PBMCs. This TCR derives from a man between 50 and 59 years old in good health and CMV-seropositive.

This CDR3 reads CASSFGGGGGYTF. The DNA of the CDR3 is TGTGCCAGCAGTTTTGGAGGGGGCGGTGGCTACACCTTC. V usage is TRBV27 and J usage is TRBJ1-2; TRBD1 aligns across 7 bases. Per the germline V gene, CDR1 is MNHEY and CDR2 is SMNVEV (reference sequence). This CDR3 has 13 amino acids. Germline trimming cut 3 bases from V and 7 bases from J; bases unmatched to any gene: 5.